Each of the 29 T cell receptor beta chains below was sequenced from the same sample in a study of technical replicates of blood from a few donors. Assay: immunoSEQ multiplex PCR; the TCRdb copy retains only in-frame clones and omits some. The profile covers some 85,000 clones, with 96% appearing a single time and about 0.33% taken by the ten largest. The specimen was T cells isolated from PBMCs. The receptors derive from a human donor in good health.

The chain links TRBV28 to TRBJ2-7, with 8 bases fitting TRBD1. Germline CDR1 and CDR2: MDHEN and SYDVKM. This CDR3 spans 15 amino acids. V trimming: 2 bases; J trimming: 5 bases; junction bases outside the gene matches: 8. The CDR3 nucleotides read TGTGCCAGCAGTTTACCGGTCAGGGGGCGCGACGAGCAGTACTTC. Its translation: CASSLPVRGRDEQYF.

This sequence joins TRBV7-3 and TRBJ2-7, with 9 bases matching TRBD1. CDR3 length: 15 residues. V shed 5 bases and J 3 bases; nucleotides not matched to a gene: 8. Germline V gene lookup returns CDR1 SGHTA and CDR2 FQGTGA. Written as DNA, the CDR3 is TGTGCCAGCAGCGTATCGGGACAGGGTTTCTACGAGCAGTACTTC. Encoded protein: CASSVSGQGFYEQYF. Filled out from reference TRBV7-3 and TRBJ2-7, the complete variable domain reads GAGVSQTPSNKVTEKGKYVELRCDPISGHTALYWYRQSLGQGPEFLIYFQGTGAADDSGLPNDRFFAVRPEGSVSTLKIQRTERGDSAVYLCASSVSGQGFYEQYFGPGTRLTVT.

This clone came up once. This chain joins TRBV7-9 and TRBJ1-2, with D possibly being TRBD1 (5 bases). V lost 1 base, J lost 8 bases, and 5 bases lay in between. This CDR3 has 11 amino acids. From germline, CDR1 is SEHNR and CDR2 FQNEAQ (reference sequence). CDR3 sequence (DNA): TGTGCCAGCAGCTTAGGGGGCGGCTACACCTTC. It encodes CASSLGGGYTF.

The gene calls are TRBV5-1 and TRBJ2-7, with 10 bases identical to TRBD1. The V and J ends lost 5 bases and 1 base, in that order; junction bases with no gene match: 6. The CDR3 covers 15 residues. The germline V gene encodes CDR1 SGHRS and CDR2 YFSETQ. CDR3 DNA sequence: TGCGCCAGCAGGGAGGGGACAGGGGATTCCTACGAGCAGTACTTC. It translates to CASREGTGDSYEQYF.

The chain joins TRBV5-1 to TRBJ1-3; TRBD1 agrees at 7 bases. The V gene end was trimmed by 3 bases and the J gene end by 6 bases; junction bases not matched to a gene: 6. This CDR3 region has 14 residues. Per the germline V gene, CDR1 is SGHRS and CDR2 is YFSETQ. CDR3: CASSWDRTTNTIYF. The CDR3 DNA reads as TGCGCCAGCAGCTGGGACAGAACGACAAACACCATATATTTT.

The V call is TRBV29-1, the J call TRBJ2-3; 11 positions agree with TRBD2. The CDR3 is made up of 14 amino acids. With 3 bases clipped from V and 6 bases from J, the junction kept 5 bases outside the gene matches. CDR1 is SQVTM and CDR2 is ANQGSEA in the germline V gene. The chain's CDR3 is CSVEPRTSGDTQYF. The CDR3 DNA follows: TGCAGCGTTGAGCCTCGGACTAGCGGGGATACGCAGTATTTT.

CDR3 in DNA: TGTGCCAGCAGACCCGGACAGCTTTTATACGAGCAGTACTTC. Its translation is CASRPGQLLYEQYF. The V call is TRBV6-1, the J call TRBJ2-7; TRBD1 is a possible D gene (6 bases). Looked up from germline, CDR1 is MNHNS and CDR2 is SASEGT. The V and J ends lost 6 bases and 4 bases respectively, with 16 bases between them. This CDR3 contains 14 residues.

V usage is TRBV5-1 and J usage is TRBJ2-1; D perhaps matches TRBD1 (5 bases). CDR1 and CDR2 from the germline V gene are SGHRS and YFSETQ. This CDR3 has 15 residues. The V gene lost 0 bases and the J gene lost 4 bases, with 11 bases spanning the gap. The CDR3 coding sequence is TGCGCCAGCAGCTTGGAGGGGTATGAGTACAATGAGCAGTTCTTC. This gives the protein CASSLEGYEYNEQFF.

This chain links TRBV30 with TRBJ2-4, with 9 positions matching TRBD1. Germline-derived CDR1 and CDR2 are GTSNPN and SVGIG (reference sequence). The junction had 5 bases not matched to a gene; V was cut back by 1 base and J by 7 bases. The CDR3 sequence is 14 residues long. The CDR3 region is CAWSGDRETNIQYF. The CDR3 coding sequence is TGTGCCTGGAGTGGGGACAGGGAAACGAACATTCAGTACTTC.

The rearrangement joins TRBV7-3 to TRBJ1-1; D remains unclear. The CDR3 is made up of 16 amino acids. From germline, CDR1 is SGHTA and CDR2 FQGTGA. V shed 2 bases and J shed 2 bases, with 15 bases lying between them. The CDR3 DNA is TGTGCCAGCAGCTTAGTTCCAGGACTCAGAAACACTGAAGCTTTCTTT. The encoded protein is CASSLVPGLRNTEAFF.

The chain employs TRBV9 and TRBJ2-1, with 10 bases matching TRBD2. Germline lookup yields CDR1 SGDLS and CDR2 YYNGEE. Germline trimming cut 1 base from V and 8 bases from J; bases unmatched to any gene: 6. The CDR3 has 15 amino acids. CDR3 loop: CASSVYGLAEDEQFF. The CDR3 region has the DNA TGTGCCAGCAGCGTATACGGACTAGCGGAGGATGAGCAGTTCTTC.

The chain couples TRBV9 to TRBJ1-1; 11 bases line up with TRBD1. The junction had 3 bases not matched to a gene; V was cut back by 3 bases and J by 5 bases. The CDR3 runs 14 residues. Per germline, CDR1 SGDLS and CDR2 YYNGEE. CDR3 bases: TGTGCCAGCAGCGGGGACAGGGGGGGGACTGAAGCTTTCTTT. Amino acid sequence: CASSGDRGGTEAFF.

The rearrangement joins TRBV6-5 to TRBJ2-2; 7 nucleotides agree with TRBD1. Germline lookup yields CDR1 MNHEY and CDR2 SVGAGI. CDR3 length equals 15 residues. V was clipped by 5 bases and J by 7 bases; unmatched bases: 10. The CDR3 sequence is CASSPGTAIRGELFF. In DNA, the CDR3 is TGTGCCAGCAGTCCCGGGACAGCAATCCGCGGGGAGCTGTTTTTT.

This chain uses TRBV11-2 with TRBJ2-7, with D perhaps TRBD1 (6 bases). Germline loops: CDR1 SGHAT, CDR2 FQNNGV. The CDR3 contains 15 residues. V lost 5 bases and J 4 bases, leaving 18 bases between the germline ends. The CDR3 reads CASSPQGLSSYEQYF. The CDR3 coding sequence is TGTGCCAGCAGCCCCCAGGGGCTCTCCTCTTACGAGCAGTACTTC.

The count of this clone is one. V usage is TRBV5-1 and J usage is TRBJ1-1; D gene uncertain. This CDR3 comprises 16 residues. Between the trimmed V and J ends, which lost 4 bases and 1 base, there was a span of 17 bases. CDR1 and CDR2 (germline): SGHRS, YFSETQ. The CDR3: CASSTSVTEKNTEAFF. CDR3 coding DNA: TGCGCCAGCAGCACTTCCGTGACGGAGAAGAACACTGAAGCTTTCTTT.

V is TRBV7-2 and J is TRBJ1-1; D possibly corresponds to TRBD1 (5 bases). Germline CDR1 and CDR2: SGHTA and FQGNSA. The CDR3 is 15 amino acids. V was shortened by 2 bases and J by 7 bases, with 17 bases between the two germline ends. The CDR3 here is CASSLTHFRVNEAFF. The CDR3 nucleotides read TGTGCCAGCAGCTTAACTCACTTCAGGGTCAATGAAGCTTTCTTT.

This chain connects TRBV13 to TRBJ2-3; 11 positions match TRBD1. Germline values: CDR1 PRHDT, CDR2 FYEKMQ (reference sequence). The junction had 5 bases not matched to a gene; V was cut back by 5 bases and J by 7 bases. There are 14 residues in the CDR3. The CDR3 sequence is CASSTGTGGNTQYF. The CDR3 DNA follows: TGTGCCAGCAGCACCGGGACAGGGGGAAATACGCAGTATTTT.

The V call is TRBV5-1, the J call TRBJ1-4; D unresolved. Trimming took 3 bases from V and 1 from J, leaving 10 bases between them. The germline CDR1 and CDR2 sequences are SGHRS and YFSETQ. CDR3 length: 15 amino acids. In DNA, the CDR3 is TGCGCCAGCAGCTCCGCGGGAGGAACTAATGAAAAACTGTTTTTT. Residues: CASSSAGGTNEKLFF. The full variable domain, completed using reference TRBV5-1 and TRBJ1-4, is KAGVTQTPRYLIKTRGQQVTLSCSPISGHRSVSWYQQTPGQGLQFLFEYFSETQRNKGNFPGRFSGRQFSNSRSEMNVSTLELGDSALYLCASSSAGGTNEKLFFGSGTQLSVL.

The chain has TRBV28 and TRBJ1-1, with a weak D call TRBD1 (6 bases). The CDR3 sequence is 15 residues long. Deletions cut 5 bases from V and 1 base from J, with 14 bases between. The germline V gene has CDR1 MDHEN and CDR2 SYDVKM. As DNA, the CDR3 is TGTGCCAGCAGTCCCTTAGGGGGACCGAACACTGAAGCTTTCTTT. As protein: CASSPLGGPNTEAFF.

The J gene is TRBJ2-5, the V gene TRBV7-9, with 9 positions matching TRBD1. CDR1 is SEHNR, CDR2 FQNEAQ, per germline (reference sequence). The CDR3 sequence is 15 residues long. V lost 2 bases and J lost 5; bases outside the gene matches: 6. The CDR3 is CASSLRTGALETQYF. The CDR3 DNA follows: TGTGCCAGCAGCTTACGGACAGGGGCTTTGGAGACCCAGTACTTC.

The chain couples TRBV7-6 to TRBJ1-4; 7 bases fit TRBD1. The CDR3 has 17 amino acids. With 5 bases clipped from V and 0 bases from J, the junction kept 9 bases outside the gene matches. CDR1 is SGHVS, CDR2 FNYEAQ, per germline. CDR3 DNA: TGTGCCAGCAGCCGAAGGACAGGCACTGCAACTAATGAAAAACTGTTTTTT. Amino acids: CASSRRTGTATNEKLFF.

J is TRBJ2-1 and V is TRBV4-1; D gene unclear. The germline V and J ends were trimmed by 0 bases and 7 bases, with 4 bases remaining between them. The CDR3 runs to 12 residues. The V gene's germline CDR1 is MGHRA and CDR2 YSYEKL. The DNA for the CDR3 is TGCGCCAGCAGCCAAGATATGAATGAGCAGTTCTTC. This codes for CASSQDMNEQFF.

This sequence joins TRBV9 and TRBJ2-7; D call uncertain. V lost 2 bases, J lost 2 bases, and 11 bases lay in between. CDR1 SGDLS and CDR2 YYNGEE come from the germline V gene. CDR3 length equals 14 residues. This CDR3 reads CASSVGTTAYEQYF. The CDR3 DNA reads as TGTGCCAGCAGCGTCGGAACTACCGCCTACGAGCAGTACTTC.

The CDR3 here is CASSQDVDPVAGFTDTQYF. The CDR3 region has the DNA TGCGCCAGCAGCCAAGATGTAGATCCGGTAGCGGGCTTCACAGATACGCAGTATTTT. The V call is TRBV4-3, the J call TRBJ2-3, with TRBD2 identical over 7 bases. CDR1 and CDR2 (germline): LGHNA, YSLEER. V shed 0 bases and J 2 bases; nucleotides not matched to a gene: 14. CDR3 length: 19 amino acids.

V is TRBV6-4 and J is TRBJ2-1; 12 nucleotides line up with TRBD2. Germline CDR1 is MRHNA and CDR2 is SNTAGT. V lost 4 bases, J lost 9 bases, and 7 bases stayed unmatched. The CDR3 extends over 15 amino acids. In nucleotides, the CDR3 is TGTGCCAGCAGTGGACTAGCGGGAGACGGTGGTGAGCAGTTCTTC. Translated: CASSGLAGDGGEQFF.

CDR3 protein: CASSQELTGGLEAFF. The CDR3 nucleotides read TGTGCCAGCAGCCAAGAGTTAACAGGGGGCCTGGAAGCTTTCTTT. The rearrangement joins TRBV4-2 to TRBJ1-1, with 9 bases fitting TRBD1. Germline-derived CDR1 and CDR2 are LGHNA and YNFKEQ. V trimming: 0 bases; J trimming: 8 bases; junction bases outside the gene matches: 7. This CDR3 region has 15 residues.

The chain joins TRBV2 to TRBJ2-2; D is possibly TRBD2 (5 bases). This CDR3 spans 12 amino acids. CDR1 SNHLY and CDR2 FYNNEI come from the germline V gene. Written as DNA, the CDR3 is TGTGCAGACCTAGCAGACACCGGGGAGCTGTTTTTT. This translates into CADLADTGELFF.

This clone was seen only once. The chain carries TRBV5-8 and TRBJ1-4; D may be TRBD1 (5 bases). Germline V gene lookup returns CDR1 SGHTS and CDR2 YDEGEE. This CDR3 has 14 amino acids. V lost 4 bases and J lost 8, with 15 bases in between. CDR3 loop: CASSPLRVKEKLFF. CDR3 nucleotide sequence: TGTGCCAGCAGCCCCCTCAGGGTTAAGGAAAAACTGTTTTTT. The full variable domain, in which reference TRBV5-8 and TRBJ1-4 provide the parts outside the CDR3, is EAGVTQSPTHLIKTRGQQATLRCSPISGHTSVYWYQQALGLGLQFLLWYDEGEERNRGNFPPRFSGRQFPNYSSELNVNALELEDSALYLCASSPLRVKEKLFFGSGTQLSVL.

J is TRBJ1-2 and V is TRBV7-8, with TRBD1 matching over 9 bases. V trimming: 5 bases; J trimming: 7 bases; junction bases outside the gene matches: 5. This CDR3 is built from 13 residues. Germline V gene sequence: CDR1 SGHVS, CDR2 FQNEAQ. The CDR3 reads CASSEQQGAGYTF. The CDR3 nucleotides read TGTGCCAGCAGCGAACAACAGGGGGCTGGCTACACCTTC.